This is a list of T cell receptor beta chains from one sample in a study of blood T cell repertoires in COVID-19. The table came from immunoSEQ multiplex PCR; TCRdb's copy has only in-frame clones and leaves some out. The table includes 49,000 or so clones, less than 90% detected once. The sequencing input was peripheral blood. The receptors shown here come from a man between 60 and 75 years old with active COVID-19. The CDR3 runs from the conserved cysteine through the conserved F or W. A D gene is named only where the DNA matches it firmly. Not all rows give a size; the values are once, few, many and, for expanded clones, a class.

CDR3aa,CDR3nt,j_gene,v_gene,abundance,d_gene
CASSPGQGYGYTF,TGTGCCAGCAGCCCCGGACAGGGCTATGGCTACACCTTC,TRBJ1-2,TRBV3-1/TRBV3-2,few,TRBD1
CASSLQGGNTDTQYF,TGTGCCAGCAGCTTACAGGGGGGGAACACAGATACGCAGTATTTT,TRBJ2-3,TRBV5-6,-,-
CASSSTGTSGYEQYF,TGTGCCAGCAGCTCGACCGGGACTAGCGGATACGAGCAGTACTTC,TRBJ2-7,TRBV7-9,-,TRBD2
CASSLVQGQPQHF,TGTGCCAGCAGCTTAGTTCAGGGACAGCCCCAGCATTTT,TRBJ1-5,TRBV7-6,-,-
CAVGQGAISGANVLTF,TGTGCCGTTGGACAGGGGGCGATCTCTGGGGCCAACGTCCTGACTTTC,TRBJ2-6,TRBV2,-,TRBD1
CASNDGGETQYF,TGTGCCAGCAACGACGGGGGAGAGACCCAGTACTTC,TRBJ2-5,TRBV12-3/TRBV12-4,-,-
CASSQVILAGSYEQYF,TGCGCCAGCAGCCAAGTGATCCTAGCTGGCTCCTACGAGCAGTACTTC,TRBJ2-7,TRBV4-1,-,-
CASSGGAWNNQPQHF,TGTGCCAGTAGTGGGGGGGCATGGAACAATCAGCCCCAGCATTTT,TRBJ1-5,TRBV19,-,-
CASSPGTSGGVDTQYF,TGTGCCAGCAGTCCCGGGACTAGCGGGGGTGTAGATACGCAGTATTTT,TRBJ2-3,TRBV6-4,-,TRBD2
CSVQAGAGNTIYF,TGCAGCGTCCAAGCAGGGGCTGGAAACACCATATATTTT,TRBJ1-3,TRBV29-1,-,-
CASSTPPQGSTDTQYF,TGTGCCAGCAGCACCCCGCCCCAGGGTAGCACAGATACGCAGTATTTT,TRBJ2-3,TRBV9,-,-
CASSPGGHSSYEQYF,TGTGCCAGCAGCCCGGGGGGTCACAGCTCCTACGAGCAGTACTTC,TRBJ2-7,TRBV28,-,TRBD2
CASGGQGVAGNTIYF,TGTGCCAGCGGAGGACAGGGAGTCGCTGGAAACACCATATATTTT,TRBJ1-3,TRBV4-2,-,TRBD1
CASRDRSYEQYF,TGTGCCAGCAGGGACAGATCCTACGAGCAGTACTTC,TRBJ2-7,TRBV2,few,-
CASSLEGAREQYF,TGTGCCAGCAGCTTAGAGGGGGCGCGAGAGCAGTACTTC,TRBJ2-7,TRBV7-2,-,TRBD1
CASRALEQYF,TGTGCCAGTAGGGCCCTCGAGCAGTACTTC,TRBJ2-7,TRBV19,few,-
CASSLGHTDEQFF,TGTGCCAGCAGCTTGGGACATACGGATGAGCAGTTCTTC,TRBJ2-1,TRBV5-6,-,-
CASRDFTDTQYF,TGTGCCAGCAGGGACTTCACAGATACGCAGTATTTT,TRBJ2-3,TRBV2,-,-
CASSPDSNYGYTF,TGTGCCAGCTCACCGGACAGTAACTATGGCTACACCTTC,TRBJ1-2,TRBV9,-,-
CASSQFNRGQGEQYF,TGTGCCAGCAGCCAGTTTAACAGGGGGCAAGGGGAGCAGTACTTC,TRBJ2-7,TRBV3-1/TRBV3-2,-,TRBD1
CASSQGFSIDEQFF,TGCGCCAGCAGCCAGGGCTTTAGTATTGATGAGCAGTTCTTC,TRBJ2-1,TRBV4-1,-,-
CASSPGQGETQYF,TGTGCCAGCTCCCCCGGACAGGGGGAGACCCAGTACTTC,TRBJ2-5,TRBV18,-,TRBD1
CASSLDQGFSNNSPLHF,TGTGCCAGCAGCTTAGACCAGGGGTTCTCCAATAATTCACCCCTCCACTTT,TRBJ1-6,TRBV7-8,few,-
CASSERGGLARETQYF,TGTGCCAGCAGTGAAAGGGGGGGGCTAGCGAGAGAGACCCAGTACTTC,TRBJ2-5,TRBV6-1,-,-
CASSGSLRTGNQPQHF,TGTGCCAGCAGTGGATCCCTCCGGACAGGGAATCAGCCCCAGCATTTT,TRBJ1-5,TRBV2,-,TRBD1
CASSFYRSRFYEQYF,TGTGCCAGCAGTTTCTACAGATCCCGATTCTACGAGCAGTACTTC,TRBJ2-7,TRBV28,-,-
CASSHDGIGQGGAITEAFF,TGCGCCAGCAGCCATGACGGTATAGGGCAGGGAGGGGCGATCACTGAAGCTTTCTTT,TRBJ1-1,TRBV4-1,-,-
CASSLAYLGQGNQPQHF,TGTGCCAGCAGCTTAGCTTATCTAGGACAGGGGAATCAGCCCCAGCATTTT,TRBJ1-5,TRBV7-9,-,TRBD1
CASSFPTGASYGYTF,TGTGCCAGCAGTTTCCCGACAGGGGCTAGCTATGGCTACACCTTC,TRBJ1-2,TRBV28,few,TRBD1
CAISESTPSGRDNEQFF,TGTGCCATCAGTGAGTCGACTCCTAGCGGGAGGGACAATGAGCAGTTCTTC,TRBJ2-1,TRBV10-3,-,TRBD2
CASSKLLREDLGGYTF,TGTGCCAGCAGCAAGTTACTCAGGGAGGACCTGGGGGGCTACACCTTC,TRBJ1-2,TRBV21-1,once,-
CATSRGNSYEQHF,TGTGCCACCAGCCGAGGCAACTCCTACGAGCAGCACTTC,TRBJ2-7,TRBV24-1,-,-
CASSQEVGGRAKNIQYF,TGTGCCAGCAGCCAAGAAGTTGGAGGGCGGGCCAAAAACATTCAGTACTTC,TRBJ2-4,TRBV4-2,-,-
CASSTSGGNQPQHF,TGTGCCAGCTCCACCTCAGGGGGTAATCAGCCCCAGCATTTT,TRBJ1-5,TRBV18,-,TRBD1
CAISETESSGNTIYF,TGTGCCATCAGTGAGACAGAGAGCTCTGGAAACACCATATATTTT,TRBJ1-3,TRBV10-3,-,-
CASSSRGGETQYF,TGTGCCAGCAGCAGCCGGGGAGGAGAGACCCAGTACTTC,TRBJ2-5,TRBV5-4,-,-
CASSLEGVGTDTQYF,TGTGCCAGCAGCTTAGAAGGGGTGGGCACAGATACGCAGTATTTT,TRBJ2-3,TRBV7-2,-,-
CASRSSYNEQFF,TGTGCCAGCCGGAGCTCCTACAATGAGCAGTTCTTC,TRBJ2-1,TRBV12-3/TRBV12-4,-,-
CASSQGLMNTEAFF,TGCGCCAGCAGCCAAGGACTGATGAACACTGAAGCTTTCTTT,TRBJ1-1,TRBV4-3,-,-
CASSQDGGFAPRDTQYF,TGTGCCAGCAGCCAAGATGGAGGCTTCGCCCCAAGAGATACGCAGTATTTT,TRBJ2-3,TRBV3-1/TRBV3-2,-,-
CATSDWDREVNEQFF,TGTGCCACCAGTGATTGGGACAGGGAGGTGAATGAGCAGTTCTTC,TRBJ2-1,TRBV24-1,-,TRBD1
CASSFSGNQETQYF,TGTGCCAGCAGTTTTAGCGGGAACCAAGAGACCCAGTACTTC,TRBJ2-5,TRBV7-9,-,TRBD2
CASTPRTGSPNEQFF,TGTGCCAGCACCCCTAGGACAGGGAGCCCCAATGAGCAGTTCTTC,TRBJ2-1,TRBV28,-,TRBD1
CASSPGLNYGYTF,TGTGCCAGCAGCCCCGGACTGAACTATGGCTACACCTTC,TRBJ1-2,TRBV3-1/TRBV3-2,-,-
CASSPDAGNQPQHF,TGCGCCAGCAGCCCAGATGCAGGGAATCAGCCCCAGCATTTT,TRBJ1-5,TRBV5-1,-,-
CASSQLGQGTYEQYF,TGCGCCAGCAGCCAATTGGGACAGGGGACCTACGAGCAGTACTTC,TRBJ2-7,TRBV4-3,-,TRBD1
CAWSRGYGYTF,TGTGCCTGGAGTCGGGGCTATGGCTACACCTTC,TRBJ1-2,TRBV30,-,-
CASSLEGALTDTQYF,TGTGCCAGCAGCTTAGAGGGGGCGCTCACAGATACGCAGTATTTT,TRBJ2-3,TRBV7-3,once,TRBD1
CASIGSEGTRGELFF,TGTGCCAGCATCGGGTCCGAGGGTACCAGGGGGGAGCTGTTTTTT,TRBJ2-2,TRBV2,-,-
CASSPLPTTAGETQYF,TGTGCCAGCAGCCCGCTCCCGACTACCGCGGGAGAGACCCAGTACTTC,TRBJ2-5,TRBV14,-,-
CASRGAYEQYF,TGTGCCAGCAGAGGGGCCTACGAGCAGTACTTC,TRBJ2-7,TRBV3-1/TRBV3-2,-,-
CASSLERGTPLHF,TGCGCCAGCAGCTTGGAAAGGGGCACACCCCTCCACTTT,TRBJ1-6,TRBV5-1,-,-